These T cell receptor beta chains were read from a single sample in a study of blood T cells in healthy people across ages. A single record per CDR3 protein comes from TCRdb applying MiXCR to the 5' RACE reads. This table has approximately 830,000 distinct CDR3 sequences, approximately 59% appearing once. Input material: blood. The source of these receptors is a man aged 30 to 45 in good health. Each CDR3 is given with its conserved first and last residue. The D gene is left open where the match is weak. The size field is filled for only some rows; it gives once, few, many or a size class.

NA,TRBJ2-3,NA,TRBV20-1,TGCAGTGCTATGGCAGTCAGCACAGATACGCAGTATTTT,CSAMAVSTDTQYF
TRBD2,TRBJ2-5,NA,TRBV20-1,TGCAGTGCTACCTGGACTAGCGGGGCACAAGAGACCCAGTACTTC,CSATWTSGAQETQYF
NA,TRBJ2-5,NA,TRBV24-1,TGTGCCACCAGTGATCCGGACGGTCAAGAGACCCAGTACTTC,CATSDPDGQETQYF
TRBD1,TRBJ2-2,NA,TRBV5-6,TGTGCCAGCAGCCGATTCCGGACAGGGAGGACCGGGGAGCTGTTTTTT,CASSRFRTGRTGELFF
TRBD2,TRBJ2-2,NA,TRBV19,TGTGCCAGTAGTAGGGGACTAGCGGGAGCCCTGAGGACCGGGGAGCTGTTTTTT,CASSRGLAGALRTGELFF
NA,TRBJ1-1,NA,TRBV12-3/TRBV12-4,TGTGCCACCTCGGACAGTTACACTGAAGCTTTCTTT,CATSDSYTEAFF
NA,TRBJ2-5,few,TRBV28,TGTGCCAGCACCCGAGGGACCCAAGAGACCCAGTACTTC,CASTRGTQETQYF
NA,TRBJ2-7,NA,TRBV7-2,TGTGCCAGCAGTCTCGCCGGGGGAGGTTACGAGCAGTACTTC,CASSLAGGGYEQYF
TRBD2,TRBJ2-7,NA,TRBV20-1,TGCAGTGCCCTCGGCGGGGGGATTTCCTACGAGCAGTACTTC,CSALGGGISYEQYF
NA,TRBJ2-7,NA,TRBV4-3,TGCGCCAGCAGCCAAGTTGTCAGGACAGACGTTTACGAGCAGTACTTC,CASSQVVRTDVYEQYF
NA,TRBJ1-2,NA,TRBV12-3/TRBV12-4,TGTGCCAGCAGTTTAGTATCCAGCTATGGCTACACCTTC,CASSLVSSYGYTF